This T cell receptor (beta chain) emerged from a study of chemoradiotherapy in HPV16-positive cancers. At the level of the study: Candidate HPV-specific T-cell clones and common TCR motifs came from functional assays in a couple of HPV16-positive patients.

This CDR3 region has 12 residues. Germline V gene sequence: CDR1 SEHNR, CDR2 FQNEAQ (reference sequence). V shed 5 bases and J shed 6 bases, with 11 bases lying between them. Over chemoradiotherapy, repertoires were sampled more than once. Profiled with immunoSEQ multiplex PCR; TCRdb holds only in-frame clones, not every one. This repertoire shows tens of thousands of clones, under 95% found once; its top ten account for about 3.5%. The clonotype was recovered from a human donor with HPV-associated anogenital cancer. Material: blood, obtained from a patient who underwent chemoradiotherapy. The V call is TRBV7-9, the J call TRBJ2-7; D possibly matches TRBD1 or TRBD2 (6 bases each). The CDR3 DNA reads as TGTGCCAGCAGCGACGGAGGGGGCGAGCAGTACTTC. Amino acids: CASSDGGGEQYF. Full variable domain (remainder filled in from reference TRBV7-9 and TRBJ2-7): DTGVSQNPRHKITKRGQNVTFRCDPISEHNRLYWYRQTLGQGPEFLTYFQNEAQLEKSRLLSDRFSAERPKGSFSTLEIQRTEQGDSAMYLCASSDGGGEQYFGPGTRLTVT.